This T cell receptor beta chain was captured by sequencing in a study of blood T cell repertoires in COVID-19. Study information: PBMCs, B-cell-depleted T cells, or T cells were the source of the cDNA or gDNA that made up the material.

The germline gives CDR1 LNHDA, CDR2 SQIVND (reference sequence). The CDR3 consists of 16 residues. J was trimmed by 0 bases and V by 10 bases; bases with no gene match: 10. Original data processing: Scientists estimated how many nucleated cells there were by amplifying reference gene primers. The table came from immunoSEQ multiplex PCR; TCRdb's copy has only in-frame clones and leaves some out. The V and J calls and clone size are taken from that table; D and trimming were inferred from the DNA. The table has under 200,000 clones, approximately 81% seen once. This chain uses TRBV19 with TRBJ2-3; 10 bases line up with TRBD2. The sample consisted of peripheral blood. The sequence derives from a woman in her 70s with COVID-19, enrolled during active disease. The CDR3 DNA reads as TGTGCCACAGGACTAGCGGAAATACCTAGCACAGATACGCAGTATTTT. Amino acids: CATGLAEIPSTDTQYF. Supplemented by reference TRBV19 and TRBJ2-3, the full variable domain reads DGGITQSPKYLFRKEGQNVTLSCEQNLNHDAMYWYRQDPGQGLRLIYYSQIVNDFQKGDIAEGYSVSREKKESFPLTVTSAQKNPTAFYLCATGLAEIPSTDTQYFGPGTRLTVL.